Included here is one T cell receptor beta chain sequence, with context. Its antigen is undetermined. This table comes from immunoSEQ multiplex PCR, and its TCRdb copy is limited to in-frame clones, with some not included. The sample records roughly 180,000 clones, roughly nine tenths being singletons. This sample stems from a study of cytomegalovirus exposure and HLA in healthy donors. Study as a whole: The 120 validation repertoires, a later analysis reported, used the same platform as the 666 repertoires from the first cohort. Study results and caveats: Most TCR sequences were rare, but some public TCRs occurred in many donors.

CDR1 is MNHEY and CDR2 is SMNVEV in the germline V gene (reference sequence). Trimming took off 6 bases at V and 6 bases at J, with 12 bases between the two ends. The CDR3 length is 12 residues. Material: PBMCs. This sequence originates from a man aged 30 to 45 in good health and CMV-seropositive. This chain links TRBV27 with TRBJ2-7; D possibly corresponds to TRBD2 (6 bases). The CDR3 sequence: CASSGGKPEQYF. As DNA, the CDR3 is TGTGCCAGCAGCGGCGGGAAACCCGAGCAGTACTTC.